This TCR beta chain was observed in a study of cytomegalovirus exposure and HLA in healthy donors. Broader study findings: Across donors, most TCRs were seen rarely, yet some public ones were widespread.

Generated by immunoSEQ multiplex PCR, the TCRdb table keeps only in-frame clones and is missing some. The sample lists 190,000 or so clones; approximately 84% were seen once. Worth noting for this clone: Its antigen remains unknown.

CDR1 MNHNS and CDR2 SASEGT come from the germline V gene. J gave up 1 base and V 8 bases, and 0 bases lay outside the gene matches. This CDR3 has 13 residues. The TCR comes from a woman aged 18-29 years in good health and CMV-seropositive. The sequenced material came from PBMCs. The chain couples TRBV6-1 to TRBJ1-5, with 9 nucleotides matching TRBD1. In DNA form, the CDR3 reads TGTGCCAGCGGACAGGGGAGCAATCAGCCCCAGCATTTT. Its translation: CASGQGSNQPQHF.